This T cell receptor (beta chain) appears in the sequencing data of a study of blood T cell repertoires in COVID-19. About the research overall: Sample material is recorded as cDNA or gDNA derived from T cells, B-cell-depleted T cells, or PBMCs.

Measured with immunoSEQ multiplex PCR; TCRdb has only the in-frame clones, and not every one. The data hold 200,000 or so clones, with approximately 81% observed a single time. Germline V CDR1 and CDR2: SGHDN, FVKESK. The junction had 4 bases not matched to a gene; V was cut back by 5 bases and J by 1 base. This CDR3 is 14 amino acids long. The receptor was derived from a person aged 65 to 79 with COVID-19, enrolled during active disease. The rearrangement uses TRBV14 and TRBJ2-5, with TRBD1 matching 7 bases. The specimen sequenced was peripheral blood. CDR3 loop: CASSTWDSQETQYF. The CDR3 nucleotides are TGTGCCAGCAGCACTTGGGACAGCCAAGAGACCCAGTACTTC.